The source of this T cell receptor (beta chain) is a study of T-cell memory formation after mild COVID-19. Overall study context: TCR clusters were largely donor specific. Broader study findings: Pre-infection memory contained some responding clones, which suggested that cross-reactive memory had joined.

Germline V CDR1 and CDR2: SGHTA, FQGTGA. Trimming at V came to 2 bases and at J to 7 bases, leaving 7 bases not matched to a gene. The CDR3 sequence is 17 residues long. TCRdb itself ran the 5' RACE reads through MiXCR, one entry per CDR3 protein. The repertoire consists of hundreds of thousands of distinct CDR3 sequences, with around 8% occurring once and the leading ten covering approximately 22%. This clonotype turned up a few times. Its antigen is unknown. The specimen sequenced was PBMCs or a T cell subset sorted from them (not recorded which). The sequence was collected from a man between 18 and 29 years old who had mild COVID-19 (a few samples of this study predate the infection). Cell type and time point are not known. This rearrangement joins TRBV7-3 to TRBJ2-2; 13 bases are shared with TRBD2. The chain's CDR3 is CASSLEGLAGSSGELFF. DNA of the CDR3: TGTGCCAGCAGCTTAGAGGGACTAGCGGGGTCGAGCGGGGAGCTGTTTTTT.